This TCR beta chain was retrieved from a study of T cell repertoires and leukemia-associated antigens. Overall study: Each sample gave about 3 to 5.0 million effective reads. Study observations and caveats: V, J, VDJ and CDR3 counts did not differ significantly among groups. Whether expanded clones are antigen-specific and functional remains untested.

TCRdb reanalysed the 5' RACE reads using MiXCR and keeps one entry per CDR3 protein. This table has around 14,000 distinct CDR3 sequences, less than 40% appearing once. This clonotype is categorized as medium-sized (0.01 to 0.1%). What it binds is unknown. This CDR3 region has 14 residues. What was sequenced was CD3+ T cells sorted from blood and cultured. This chain links TRBV21-1 with TRBJ1-2; the table's D gene call, TRBD1, was not cross checked with the DNA. TRBV21-1 is assigned pseudogene status. This receptor was taken from a female donor in good health. The CDR3 DNA is TGTGCCAGCGACGTCGCGGGGATGGGGTATGGCTACACCTTC. Its protein product is CASDVAGMGYGYTF.